This TCR beta chain was captured by sequencing in a study of cytomegalovirus exposure and HLA in healthy donors. This CDR3 spans 16 amino acids. Losses at the gene ends were 0 bases for V and 5 bases for J; bases not matched to a gene: 4. Germline CDR1 is MNHNY and CDR2 is SVGAGI (reference sequence). This clone occurred a few times. Researchers ran the PCR with 60 Vbeta and 13 Jbeta primers. Produced via immunoSEQ multiplex PCR; TCRdb's table is partial and in-frame only. The data contain 180,000 or so clones, approximately 78% of them singletons. The sample taken for sequencing was PBMCs. The clonotype was recovered from a human donor in good health. The chain uses TRBV6-6 and TRBJ2-1; 10 bases align to TRBD2. The CDR3 protein is CASSYSMLAGDNEQFF. CDR3 sequence (DNA): TGTGCCAGCAGTTACTCGATGCTAGCGGGGGACAATGAGCAGTTCTTC.